The clone carrying this T cell receptor (beta chain) turned up a few times. This entry comes from a study of beta chain features in type 1 diabetes. Germline lookup yields CDR1 SGHAT and CDR2 FQNNGV. This CDR3 has 15 residues. V was cut by 7 bases and J by 7 bases, with 20 bases left in between. The isolated RNA, all of it, was reverse transcribed, so expressed TCRB transcripts were what got sequenced. This table comes from immunoSEQ multiplex PCR, and its TCRdb copy is limited to in-frame clones, with some not included. Here the sample spans over 500,000 clones, about 14% being singletons. The TCR originated in a man between 18 and 29 years old in good health. The chain uses TRBV11-2 and TRBJ2-1; weak D call: TRBD1 (5 bases). The specimen was naive CD4+ T cells from blood. The CDR3 DNA is TGTGCCAGCACCCACGCTGGGGCAGGCCTAAATGAGCAGTTCTTC. This sequence encodes CASTHAGAGLNEQFF.